This T cell receptor (beta chain) comes out of a study of control samples from healthy donors and cancer patients. The CDR3 is 13 amino acids. The germline V gene encodes CDR1 DFQATT and CDR2 SNEGSKA (reference sequence). Trimming took off 3 bases at V and 6 bases at J, with 9 bases between the two ends. This table comes from immunoSEQ multiplex PCR, and its TCRdb copy is limited to in-frame clones, with some not included. The sample contains about 170,000 clones, 85% to 90% of which appear only once. Sequenced: blood. This clonotype was obtained from a woman aged 30 to 39 in good health. The rearrangement links TRBV20-1 to TRBJ1-6; no clear D. The CDR3 DNA follows: TGCAGTGCTAGTGGCGACTCTAATTCACCCCTCCACTTT. Its protein product is CSASGDSNSPLHF.